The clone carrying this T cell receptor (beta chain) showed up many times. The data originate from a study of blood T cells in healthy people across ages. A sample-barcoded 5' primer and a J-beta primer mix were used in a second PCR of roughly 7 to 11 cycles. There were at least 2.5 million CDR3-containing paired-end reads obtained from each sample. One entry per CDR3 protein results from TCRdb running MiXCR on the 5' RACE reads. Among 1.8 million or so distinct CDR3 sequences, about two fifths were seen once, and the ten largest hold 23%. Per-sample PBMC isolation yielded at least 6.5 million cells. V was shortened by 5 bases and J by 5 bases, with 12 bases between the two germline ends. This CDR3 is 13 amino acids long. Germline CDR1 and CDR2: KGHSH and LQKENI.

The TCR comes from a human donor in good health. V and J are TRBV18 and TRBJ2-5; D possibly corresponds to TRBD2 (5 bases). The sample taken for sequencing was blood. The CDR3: CASSERRGETQYF. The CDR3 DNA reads TGTGCCAGCTCAGAGAGAAGAGGGGAGACCCAGTACTTC.